Included here is one TCR beta chain sequence, with context. Its antigen is as yet unknown. The sample is drawn from a study of B cell selection in AIRE deficiency. Study-level findings and limits: About 33% of healthy-donor shared Treg TCRbeta sequences appeared in patient Tconv cells. In TCRBV usage, CDR3 length and diversity, patient Tconv and Treg cells matched healthy donors. Of 3,000 to 4,500 shared Treg TCRbeta sequences, 30% to 40% were healthy-only, about 8.6% patient-only.

Per the study methods: Patients' Tregs yielded around 60,000 distinct TCRbeta sequences; donors' 9.56x10^4. Sequencing was performed with immunoSEQ multiplex PCR; in TCRdb, only in-frame clones are kept and a portion is missing. For V, J and clone size, that table is used; D and trimming come from the DNA. In the table there are roughly 18,000 clones, 85% to 95% of which are singletons. Sorted regulatory T cells were CD4-positive, CD25-high and CD127-low or negative. The CDR3 extends over 14 amino acids. CDR1 SGHDT and CDR2 YYEEEE come from the germline V gene. The V gene lost 1 base and the J gene lost 2 bases, with 8 bases spanning the gap.

The receptor was derived from a human donor in good health. The sequenced sample was CD4+CD25+ Tregs sorted from PBMCs. The chain is built from TRBV5-6 and TRBJ2-3; D possibly corresponds to TRBD1 (5 bases). This chain's CDR3 is CASSLKGVTDTQYF. CDR3 nucleotide sequence: TGTGCCAGCAGCTTGAAAGGGGTCACAGATACGCAGTATTTT.